The subject of this entry is one T cell receptor beta chain. Repertoires were generated with immunoSEQ multiplex PCR, while TCRdb's copy carries only in-frame clones and drops some. The sample lists about 94,000 clones; 85% were seen once. The sample belongs to a study of T cell responses to AZD1222 COVID-19 vaccine. The length of the CDR3 is 17 residues. CDR1 LGHNA and CDR2 YSLEER come from the germline V gene. With V trimmed by 0 bases and J by 6 bases, 10 bases remained unmatched. The sample consisted of peripheral blood, taken 28 days after the second AZD1222 dose. The rearrangement uses TRBV4-3 and TRBJ2-4; 8 nucleotides match TRBD2. The receptor comes from an adult who received the AZD1222 COVID-19 vaccine. The CDR3 protein is CASSQEPAGGGGNIQYF. CDR3 coding DNA: TGCGCCAGCAGCCAAGAACCTGCGGGAGGAGGGGGAAACATTCAGTACTTC.